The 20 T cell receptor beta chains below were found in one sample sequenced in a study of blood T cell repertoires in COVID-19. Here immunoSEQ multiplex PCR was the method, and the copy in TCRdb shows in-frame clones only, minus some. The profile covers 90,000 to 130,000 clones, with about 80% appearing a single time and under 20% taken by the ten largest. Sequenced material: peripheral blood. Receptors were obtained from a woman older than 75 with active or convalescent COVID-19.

CDR3 sequence: CASSGSGRAYEQYF. DNA of the CDR3: TGTGCCAGCAGTGGTAGCGGGAGGGCCTACGAGCAGTACTTC. The gene calls are TRBV28 and TRBJ2-7; 11 bases are shared with TRBD2. The germline gives CDR1 MDHEN, CDR2 SYDVKM. The V segment lost 5 bases and the J segment 2 bases; nucleotides outside the gene matches: 2. This CDR3 has 14 amino acids.

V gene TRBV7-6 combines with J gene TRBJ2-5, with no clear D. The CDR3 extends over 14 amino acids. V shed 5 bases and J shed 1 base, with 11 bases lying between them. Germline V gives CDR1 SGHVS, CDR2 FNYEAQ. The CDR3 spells CASSPLASQETQYF. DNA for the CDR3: TGTGCCAGCAGCCCCCTGGCTAGCCAAGAGACCCAGTACTTC.

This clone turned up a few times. CDR3 region: CASSAQSSGTYNEQFF. DNA for the CDR3: TGTGCCAGCAGCGCCCAATCTAGCGGTACCTACAATGAGCAGTTCTTC. The chain joins TRBV11-2 to TRBJ2-1; 7 bases fit TRBD2. After removal of 5 bases from V and 2 bases from J, the junction contained 9 bases not matched to a gene. The CDR3 is 16 amino acids. In germline, CDR1 is SGHAT, CDR2 FQNNGV.

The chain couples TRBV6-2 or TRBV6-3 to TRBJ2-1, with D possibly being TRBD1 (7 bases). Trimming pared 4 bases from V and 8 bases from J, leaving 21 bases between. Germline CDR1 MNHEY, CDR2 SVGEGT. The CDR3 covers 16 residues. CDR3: CASSLRPTGIADEQFF. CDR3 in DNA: TGTGCCAGCAGTTTACGCCCGACAGGGATAGCGGATGAGCAGTTCTTC.

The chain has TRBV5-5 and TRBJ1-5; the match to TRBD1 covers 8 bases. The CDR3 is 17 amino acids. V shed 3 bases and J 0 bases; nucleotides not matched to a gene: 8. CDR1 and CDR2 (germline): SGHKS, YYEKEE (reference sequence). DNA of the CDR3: TGTGCCAGCAGCTCCCAGGGGGCCGGATATAGCAATCAGCCCCAGCATTTT. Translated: CASSSQGAGYSNQPQHF. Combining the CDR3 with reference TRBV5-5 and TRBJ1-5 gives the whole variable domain DAGVTQSPTHLIKTRGQQVTLRCSPISGHKSVSWYQQVLGQGPQFIFQYYEKEERGRGNFPDRFSARQFPNYSSELNVNALLLGDSALYLCASSSQGAGYSNQPQHFGDGTRLSIL.

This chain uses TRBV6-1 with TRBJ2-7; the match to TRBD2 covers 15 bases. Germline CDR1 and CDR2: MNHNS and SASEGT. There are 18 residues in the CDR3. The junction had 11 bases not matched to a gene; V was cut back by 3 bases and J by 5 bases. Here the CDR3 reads CASSDEQGLAGGLNEQYF. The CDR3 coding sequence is TGTGCCAGCAGTGACGAACAGGGACTAGCGGGAGGTCTTAACGAGCAGTACTTC.

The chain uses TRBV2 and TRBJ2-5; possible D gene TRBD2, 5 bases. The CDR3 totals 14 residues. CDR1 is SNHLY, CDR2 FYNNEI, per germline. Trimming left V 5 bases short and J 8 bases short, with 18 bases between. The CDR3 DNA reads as TGTGCCAGCAGTTTAATACCCGGGGAAAGCACCCAGTACTTC. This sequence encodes CASSLIPGESTQYF. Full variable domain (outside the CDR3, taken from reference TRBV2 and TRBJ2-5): EPEVTQTPSHQVTQMGQEVILRCVPISNHLYFYWYRQILGQKVEFLVSFYNNEISEKSEIFDDQFSVERPDGSNFTLKIRSTKLEDSAMYFCASSLIPGESTQYFGPGTRLLVL.

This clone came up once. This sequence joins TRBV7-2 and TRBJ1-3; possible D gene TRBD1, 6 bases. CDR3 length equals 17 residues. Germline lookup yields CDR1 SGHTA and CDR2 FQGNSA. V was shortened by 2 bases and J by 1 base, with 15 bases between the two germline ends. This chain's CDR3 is CASSLYSGGRSGNTIYF. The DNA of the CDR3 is TGTGCCAGCAGCTTATATTCGGGGGGGCGGTCTGGAAACACCATATATTTT.

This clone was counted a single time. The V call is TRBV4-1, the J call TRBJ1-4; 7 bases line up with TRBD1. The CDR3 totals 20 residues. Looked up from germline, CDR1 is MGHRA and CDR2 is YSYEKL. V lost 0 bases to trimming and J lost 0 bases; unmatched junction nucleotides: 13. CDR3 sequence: CASSQDEQGSSHPTNEKLFF. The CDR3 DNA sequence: TGCGCCAGCAGCCAAGATGAACAGGGGTCATCTCATCCAACTAATGAAAAACTGTTTTTT.

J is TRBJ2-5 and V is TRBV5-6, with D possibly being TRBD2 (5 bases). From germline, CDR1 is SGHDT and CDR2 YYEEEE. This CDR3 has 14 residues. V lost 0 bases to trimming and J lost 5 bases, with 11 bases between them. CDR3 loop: CASSLASGGETQYF. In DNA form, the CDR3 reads TGTGCCAGCAGCTTGGCCTCCGGCGGGGAGACCCAGTACTTC.

The CDR3 loop is CASKRDNFADTQYF. The CDR3 nucleotides are TGTGCCAGCAAACGGGACAATTTCGCAGATACGCAGTATTTT. V usage is TRBV28 and J usage is TRBJ2-3, with D perhaps TRBD1 (6 bases). This CDR3 is built from 14 residues. Trimming took off 7 bases at V and 4 bases at J, with 15 bases between the two ends. Germline values: CDR1 MDHEN, CDR2 SYDVKM.

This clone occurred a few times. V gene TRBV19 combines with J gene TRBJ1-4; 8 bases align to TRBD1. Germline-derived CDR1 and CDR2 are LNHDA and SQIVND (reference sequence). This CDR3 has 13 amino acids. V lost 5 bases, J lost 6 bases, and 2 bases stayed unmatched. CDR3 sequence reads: CASSDRGDEKLFF. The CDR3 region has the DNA TGTGCCAGTAGTGACAGGGGCGATGAAAAACTGTTTTTT.

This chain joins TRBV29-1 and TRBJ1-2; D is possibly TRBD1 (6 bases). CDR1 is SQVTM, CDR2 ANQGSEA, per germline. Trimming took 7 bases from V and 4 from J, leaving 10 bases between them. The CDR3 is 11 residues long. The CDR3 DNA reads TGCAGCGCCGGGACAAGCTATGGCTACACCTTC. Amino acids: CSAGTSYGYTF.

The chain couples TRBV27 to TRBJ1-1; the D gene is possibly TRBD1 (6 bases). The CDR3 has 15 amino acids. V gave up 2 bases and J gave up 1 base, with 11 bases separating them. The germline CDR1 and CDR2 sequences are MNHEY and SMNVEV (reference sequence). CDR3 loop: CASSLGLRGNTEAFF. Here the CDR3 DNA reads TGTGCCAGCAGTTTAGGCCTCAGGGGGAACACTGAAGCTTTCTTT.

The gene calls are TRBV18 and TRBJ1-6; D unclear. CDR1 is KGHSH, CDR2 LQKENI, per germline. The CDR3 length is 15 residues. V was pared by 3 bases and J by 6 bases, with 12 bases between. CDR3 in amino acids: CASSPSGAGNSPLHF. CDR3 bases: TGTGCCAGCTCACCCTCAGGCGCGGGTAATTCACCCCTCCACTTT. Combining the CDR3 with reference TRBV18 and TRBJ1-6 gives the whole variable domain NAGVMQNPRHLVRRRGQEARLRCSPMKGHSHVYWYRQLPEEGLKFMVYLQKENIIDESGMPKERFSAEFPKEGPSILRIQQVVRGDSAAYFCASSPSGAGNSPLHFGNGTRLTVT.

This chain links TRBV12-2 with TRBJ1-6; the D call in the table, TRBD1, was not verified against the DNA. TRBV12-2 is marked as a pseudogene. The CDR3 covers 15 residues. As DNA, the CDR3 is TGTGCAAGTCGCTTAGGACAGGGCAATAATTCACCCCTCCACTTT. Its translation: CASRLGQGNNSPLHF.

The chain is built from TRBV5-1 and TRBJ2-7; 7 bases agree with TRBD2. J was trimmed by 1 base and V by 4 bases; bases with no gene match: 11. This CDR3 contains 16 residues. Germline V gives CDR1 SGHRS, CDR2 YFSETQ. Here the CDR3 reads CASSPRQPGGSYEQYF. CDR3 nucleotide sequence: TGCGCCAGCAGCCCCCGACAGCCGGGAGGATCCTACGAGCAGTACTTC.

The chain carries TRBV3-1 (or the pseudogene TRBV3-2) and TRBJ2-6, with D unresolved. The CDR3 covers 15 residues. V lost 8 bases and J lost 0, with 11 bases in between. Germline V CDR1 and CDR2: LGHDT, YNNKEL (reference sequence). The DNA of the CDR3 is TGTGCCAGCGGTTCCTATGGCTCTGGGGCCAACGTCCTGACTTTC. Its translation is CASGSYGSGANVLTF.

The CDR3 DNA sequence: TGTGCCAGCAGTGTGGGACAGGGGGTCCCAGGGGAAGCTTTCTTT. It is translated as CASSVGQGVPGEAFF. The chain is built from TRBV2 and TRBJ1-1; TRBD1 aligns across 11 bases. This CDR3 has 15 residues. Germline values: CDR1 SNHLY, CDR2 FYNNEI. With V trimmed by 4 bases and J by 8 bases, 9 bases remained unmatched.

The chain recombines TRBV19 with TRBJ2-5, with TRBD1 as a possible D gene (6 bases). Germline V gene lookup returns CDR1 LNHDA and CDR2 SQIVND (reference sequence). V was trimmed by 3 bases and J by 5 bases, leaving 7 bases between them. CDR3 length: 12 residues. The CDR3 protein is CASSIQGETQYF. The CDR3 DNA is TGTGCCAGTAGTATTCAGGGGGAGACCCAGTACTTC.